The clone carrying this T cell receptor (beta chain) was seen a handful of times. These data originate in a study of human T cells and chemical hapten exposure. Study-level information: TCR yields per sample varied mostly from small pooled library volume differences.

As for time point: patch test 3, about 24 weeks after DPC sensitization. As for treatment: therapeutic diphenylcyclopropenone sensitization with weekly scalp DPC. Source study methods: A typical sample had roughly 96,000 TCRs, with about 20,000 to 750,000 overall. TCRdb used MiXCR to reprocess the RACE reads, holding one entry per CDR3 protein. TCRdb, not the original authors, processed these V and J calls. The sample holds some 96,000 distinct CDR3 sequences, 27% seen once. After removal of 1 base from V and 8 bases from J, the junction contained 2 bases not matched to a gene. The CDR3 covers 13 residues. The V gene's germline CDR1 is KGHSY and CDR2 FQNENV.

Sequencing was performed on whole blood, taken in connection with sensitization to the hapten diphenylcyclopropenone (DPC). The receptor was derived from a man aged 40-49 years with alopecia areata. Some clones in this sample may be carry-over from other donors' samples. The V gene is TRBV16, the J gene TRBJ2-1; 7 bases are a match to TRBD2. CDR3 coding DNA: TGTGCCAGCAGCCAATTCGCGGGGGATGAGCAGTTCTTC. Protein sequence: CASSQFAGDEQFF. Drawing the rest from reference TRBV16 and TRBJ2-1, the complete variable domain is GEEVAQTPKHLVRGEGQKAKLYCAPIKGHSYVFWYQQVLKNEFKFLISFQNENVFDETGMPKERFSAKCLPNSPCSLEIQATKLEDSAVYFCASSQFAGDEQFFGPGTRLTVL.